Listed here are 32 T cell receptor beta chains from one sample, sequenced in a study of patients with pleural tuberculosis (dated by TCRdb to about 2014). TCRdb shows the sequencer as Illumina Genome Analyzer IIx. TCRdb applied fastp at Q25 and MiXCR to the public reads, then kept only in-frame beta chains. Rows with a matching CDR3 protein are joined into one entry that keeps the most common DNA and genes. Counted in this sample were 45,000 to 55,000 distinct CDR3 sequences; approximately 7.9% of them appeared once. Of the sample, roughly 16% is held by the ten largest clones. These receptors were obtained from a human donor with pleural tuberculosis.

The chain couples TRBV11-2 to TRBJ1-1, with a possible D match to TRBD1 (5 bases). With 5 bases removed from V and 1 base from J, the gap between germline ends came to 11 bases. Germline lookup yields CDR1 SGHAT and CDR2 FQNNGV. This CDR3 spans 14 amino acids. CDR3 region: CASSPGQGNTEAFF. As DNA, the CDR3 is TGTGCCAGCAGCCCAGGACAAGGGAACACTGAAGCTTTCTTT.

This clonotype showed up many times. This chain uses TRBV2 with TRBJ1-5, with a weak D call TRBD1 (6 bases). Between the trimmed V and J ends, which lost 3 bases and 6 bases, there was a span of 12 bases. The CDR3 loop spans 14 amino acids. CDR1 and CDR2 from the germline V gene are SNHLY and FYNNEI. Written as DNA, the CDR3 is TGTGCCAGCAGTGATTGGCAGGGGAGTCAGCCCCAGCATTTT. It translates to CASSDWQGSQPQHF.

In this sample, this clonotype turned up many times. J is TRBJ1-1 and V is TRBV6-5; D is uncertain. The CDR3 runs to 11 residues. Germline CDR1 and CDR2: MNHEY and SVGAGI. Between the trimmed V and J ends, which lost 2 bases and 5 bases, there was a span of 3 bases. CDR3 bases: TGTGCCAGCAGTTACGAGACTGAAGCTTTCTTT. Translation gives CASSYETEAFF.

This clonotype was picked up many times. The CDR3: CASSYRGSGYNEQFF. In DNA form, the CDR3 reads TGTGCCAGCAGTTACCGAGGTAGCGGGTACAATGAGCAGTTCTTC. The chain has TRBV6-2 or TRBV6-3 and TRBJ2-1; TRBD2 matches 7 bases. The length of the CDR3 is 15 residues. Germline lookup yields CDR1 MNHEY and CDR2 SVGEGT. Trimming at V came to 2 bases and at J to 4 bases, leaving 5 bases not matched to a gene.

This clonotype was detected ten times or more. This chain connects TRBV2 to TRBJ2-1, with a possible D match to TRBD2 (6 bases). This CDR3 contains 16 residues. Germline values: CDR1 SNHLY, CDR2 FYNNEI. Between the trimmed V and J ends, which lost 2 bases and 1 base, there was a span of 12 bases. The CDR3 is CASSERLAGSYNEQFF. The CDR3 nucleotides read TGTGCCAGCAGTGAAAGGTTGGCGGGATCCTACAATGAGCAGTTCTTC.

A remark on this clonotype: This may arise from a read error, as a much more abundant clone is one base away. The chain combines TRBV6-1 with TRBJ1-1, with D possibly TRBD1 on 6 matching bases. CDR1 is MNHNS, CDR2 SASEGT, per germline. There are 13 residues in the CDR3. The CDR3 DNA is TGTGCCAGCAGTGAGGACAGACGCACTGGAGCTTTCTTT. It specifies CASSEDRRTGAFF.

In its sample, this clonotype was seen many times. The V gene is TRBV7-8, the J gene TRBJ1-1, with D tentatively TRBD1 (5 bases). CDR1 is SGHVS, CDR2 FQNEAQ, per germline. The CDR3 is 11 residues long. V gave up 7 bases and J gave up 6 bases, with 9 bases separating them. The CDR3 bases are TGTGCCAGCACCTGGGGCCCTGAAGCTTTCTTT. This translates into CASTWGPEAFF.

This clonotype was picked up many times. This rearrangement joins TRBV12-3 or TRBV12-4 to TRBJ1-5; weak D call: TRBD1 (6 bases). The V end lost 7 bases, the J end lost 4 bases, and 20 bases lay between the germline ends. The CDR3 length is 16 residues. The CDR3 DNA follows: TGTGCCAGCATCCCAAGTCCGGGACAAGTAAATCAGCCCCAGCATTTT. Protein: CASIPSPGQVNQPQHF.

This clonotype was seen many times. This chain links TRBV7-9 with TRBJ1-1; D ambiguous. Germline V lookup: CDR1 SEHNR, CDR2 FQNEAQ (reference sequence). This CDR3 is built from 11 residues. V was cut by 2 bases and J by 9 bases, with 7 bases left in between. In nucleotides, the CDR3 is TGTGCCAGCAGCTTATGGGAACAAGCTTTCTTT. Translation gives CASSLWEQAFF. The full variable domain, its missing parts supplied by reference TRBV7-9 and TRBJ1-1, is DTGVSQNPRHKITKRGQNVTFRCDPISEHNRLYWYRQTLGQGPEFLTYFQNEAQLEKSRLLSDRFSAERPKGSFSTLEIQRTEQGDSAMYLCASSLWEQAFFGQGTRLTVV.

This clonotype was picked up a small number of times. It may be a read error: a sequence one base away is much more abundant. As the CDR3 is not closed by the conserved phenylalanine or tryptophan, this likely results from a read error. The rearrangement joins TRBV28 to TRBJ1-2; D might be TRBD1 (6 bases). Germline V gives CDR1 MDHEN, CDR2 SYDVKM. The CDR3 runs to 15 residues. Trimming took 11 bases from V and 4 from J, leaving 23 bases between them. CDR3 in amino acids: CALEGVRGASYGYTL. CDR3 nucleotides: TGTGCCCTAGAAGGGGTCAGGGGAGCGAGCTATGGCTACACCCTC.

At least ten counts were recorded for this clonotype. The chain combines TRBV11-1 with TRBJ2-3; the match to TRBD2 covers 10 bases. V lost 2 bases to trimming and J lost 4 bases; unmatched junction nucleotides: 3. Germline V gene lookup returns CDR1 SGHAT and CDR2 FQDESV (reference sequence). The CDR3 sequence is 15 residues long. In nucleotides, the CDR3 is TGTGCCAGCAGCTTATCTAGCGGGAGCGCAGATACGCAGTATTTT. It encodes CASSLSSGSADTQYF.

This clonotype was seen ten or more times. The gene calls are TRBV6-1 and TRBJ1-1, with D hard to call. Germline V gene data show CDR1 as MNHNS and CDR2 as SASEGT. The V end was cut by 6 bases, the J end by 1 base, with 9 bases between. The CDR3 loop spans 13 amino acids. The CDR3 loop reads CASRQTENTEAFF. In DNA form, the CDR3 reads TGTGCCAGCAGACAAACAGAGAACACTGAAGCTTTCTTT.

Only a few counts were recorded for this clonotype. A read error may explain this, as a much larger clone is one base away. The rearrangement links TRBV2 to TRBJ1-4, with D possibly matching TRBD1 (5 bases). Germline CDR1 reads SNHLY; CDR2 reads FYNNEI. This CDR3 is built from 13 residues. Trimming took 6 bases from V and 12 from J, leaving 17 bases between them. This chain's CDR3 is CASRWRGEEELFF. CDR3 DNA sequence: TGTGCCAGCAGATGGAGGGGTGAGGAAGAACTGTTTTTT.

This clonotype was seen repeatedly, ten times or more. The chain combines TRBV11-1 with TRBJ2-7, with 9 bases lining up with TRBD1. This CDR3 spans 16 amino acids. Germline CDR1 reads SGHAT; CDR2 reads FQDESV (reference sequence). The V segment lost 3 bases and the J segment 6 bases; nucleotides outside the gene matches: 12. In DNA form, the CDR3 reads TGTGCCAGCAGCTTCGCAGCTCCGGGACAGGGAAGCGAGCAGTACTTC. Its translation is CASSFAAPGQGSEQYF.

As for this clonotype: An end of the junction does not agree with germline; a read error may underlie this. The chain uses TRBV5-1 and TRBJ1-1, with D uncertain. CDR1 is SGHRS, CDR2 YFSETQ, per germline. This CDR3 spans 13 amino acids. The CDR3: CVSSLWRNTEAFF. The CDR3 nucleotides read TGCGTCAGCAGCTTGTGGCGGAACACTGAAGCTTTCTTT.

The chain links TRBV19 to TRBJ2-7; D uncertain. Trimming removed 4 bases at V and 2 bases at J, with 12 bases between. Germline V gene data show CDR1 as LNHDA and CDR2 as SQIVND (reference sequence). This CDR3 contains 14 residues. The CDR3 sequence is CASSREVAPYEQYF. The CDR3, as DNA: TGTGCCAGTAGTAGGGAAGTTGCCCCCTACGAGCAGTACTTC.

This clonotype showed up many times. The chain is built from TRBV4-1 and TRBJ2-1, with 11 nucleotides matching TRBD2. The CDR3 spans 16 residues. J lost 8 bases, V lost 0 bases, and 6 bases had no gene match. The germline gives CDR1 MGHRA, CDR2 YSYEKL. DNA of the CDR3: TGCGCCAGCAGCCAAGAACTACTAGCGGGAGTCTATGAGCAGTTCTTC. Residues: CASSQELLAGVYEQFF.

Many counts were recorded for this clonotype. The DNA of the CDR3 is TGTGCCACCAACCCCGGGGTTAGCAATCAGCCCCAGCATTTT. Translated: CATNPGVSNQPQHF. This chain connects TRBV19 to TRBJ1-5; D not resolved. CDR3 length: 14 residues. Trimming removed 10 bases at V and 0 bases at J, with 13 bases between. CDR1 and CDR2 from the germline V gene are LNHDA and SQIVND (reference sequence).

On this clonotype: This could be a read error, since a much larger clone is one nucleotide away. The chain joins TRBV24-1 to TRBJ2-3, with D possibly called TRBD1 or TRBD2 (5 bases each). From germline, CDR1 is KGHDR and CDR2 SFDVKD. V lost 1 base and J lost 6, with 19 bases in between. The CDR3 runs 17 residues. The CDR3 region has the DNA TGTGCCACCAGTGATTTTCGAGGGGCTTGCTCTATTGATACGCAGTATTTT. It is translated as CATSDFRGACSIDTQYF.

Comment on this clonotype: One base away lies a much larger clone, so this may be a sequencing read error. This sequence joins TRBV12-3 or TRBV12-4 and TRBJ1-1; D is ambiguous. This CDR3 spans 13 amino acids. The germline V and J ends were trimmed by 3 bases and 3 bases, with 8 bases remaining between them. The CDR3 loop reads CASSFYSDTEAFF. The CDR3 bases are TGTGCCAGCAGTTTTTATTCGGACACTGAAGCTTTCTTT.

CDR3 in DNA: TGTGCCAGCAGTTCCCGAACTAGCGGGATGACAGATACGCAGTATTTT. Protein: CASSSRTSGMTDTQYF. The genes are TRBV12-3 or TRBV12-4 and TRBJ2-3; the match to TRBD2 covers 10 bases. The junction had 7 bases not matched to a gene; V was cut back by 4 bases and J by 3 bases. The CDR3 contains 16 residues.

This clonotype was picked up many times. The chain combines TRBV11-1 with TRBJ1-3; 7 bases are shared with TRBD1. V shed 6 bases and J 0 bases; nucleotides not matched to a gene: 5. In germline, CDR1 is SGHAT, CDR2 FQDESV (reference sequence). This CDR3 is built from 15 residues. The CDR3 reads CASSSDRDSGNTIYF. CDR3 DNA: TGTGCCAGCAGTAGCGACAGGGACTCTGGAAACACCATATATTTT.

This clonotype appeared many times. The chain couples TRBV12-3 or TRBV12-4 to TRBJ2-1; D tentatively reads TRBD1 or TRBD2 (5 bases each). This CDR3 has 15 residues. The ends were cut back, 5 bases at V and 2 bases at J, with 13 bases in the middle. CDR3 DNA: TGTGCCAGCAGTCCTCTTGGGGGACCCTACAATGAGCAGTTCTTC. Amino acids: CASSPLGGPYNEQFF.

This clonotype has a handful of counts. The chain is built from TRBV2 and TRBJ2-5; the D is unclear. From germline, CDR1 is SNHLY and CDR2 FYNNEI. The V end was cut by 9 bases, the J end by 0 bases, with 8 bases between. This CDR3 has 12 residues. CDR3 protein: CASAEYQETQYF. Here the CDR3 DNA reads TGTGCCAGTGCAGAGTACCAAGAGACCCAGTACTTC.

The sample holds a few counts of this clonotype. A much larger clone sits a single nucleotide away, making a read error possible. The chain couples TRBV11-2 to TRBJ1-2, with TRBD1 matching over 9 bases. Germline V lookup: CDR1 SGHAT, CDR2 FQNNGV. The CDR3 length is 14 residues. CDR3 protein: CANSSNRGLSSYTF. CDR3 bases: TGTGCCAACAGCTCCAACAGGGGGCTTTCTAGCTACACCTTC.

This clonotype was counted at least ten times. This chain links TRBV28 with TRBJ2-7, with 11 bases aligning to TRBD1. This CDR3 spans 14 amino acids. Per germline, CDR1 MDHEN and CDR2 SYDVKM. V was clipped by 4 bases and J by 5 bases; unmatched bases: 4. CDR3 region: CASSSRTGGHEQYF. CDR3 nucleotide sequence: TGTGCCAGCAGTTCGAGGACAGGGGGCCACGAGCAGTACTTC.

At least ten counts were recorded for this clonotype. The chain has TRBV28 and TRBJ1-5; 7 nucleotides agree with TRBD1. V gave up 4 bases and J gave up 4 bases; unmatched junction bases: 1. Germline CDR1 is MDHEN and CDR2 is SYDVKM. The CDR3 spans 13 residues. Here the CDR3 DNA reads TGTGCCAGCAGTTGGGACAGTAATCAGCCCCAGCATTTT. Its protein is CASSWDSNQPQHF.

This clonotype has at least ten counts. As DNA, the CDR3 is TGTGCCAGCAGCCCAACAGCTAACTATGGCTACACCTTC. It specifies CASSPTANYGYTF. This rearrangement joins TRBV11-1 to TRBJ1-2; D gene uncertain. V gave up 5 bases and J gave up 0 bases, with 7 bases separating them. Per the germline V gene, CDR1 is SGHAT and CDR2 is FQDESV (reference sequence). The CDR3 has 13 amino acids.

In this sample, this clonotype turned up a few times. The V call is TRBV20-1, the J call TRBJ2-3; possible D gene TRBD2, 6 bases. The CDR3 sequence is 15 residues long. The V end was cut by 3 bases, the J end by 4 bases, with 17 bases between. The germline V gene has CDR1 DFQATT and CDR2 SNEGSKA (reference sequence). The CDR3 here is CSARIKGTPPDTQYF. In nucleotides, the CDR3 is TGCAGTGCTAGGATAAAAGGGACTCCGCCAGATACGCAGTATTTT.

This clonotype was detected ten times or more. Here the CDR3 reads CATSDFGGRDTDTQYF. For the CDR3, the DNA is TGTGCCACCAGTGATTTCGGCGGGAGGGATACAGATACGCAGTATTTT. The V call is TRBV24-1, the J call TRBJ2-3, with 9 bases fitting TRBD2. Germline V gene data show CDR1 as KGHDR and CDR2 as SFDVKD. J was trimmed by 3 bases and V by 1 base; bases with no gene match: 4. The CDR3 contains 16 residues.

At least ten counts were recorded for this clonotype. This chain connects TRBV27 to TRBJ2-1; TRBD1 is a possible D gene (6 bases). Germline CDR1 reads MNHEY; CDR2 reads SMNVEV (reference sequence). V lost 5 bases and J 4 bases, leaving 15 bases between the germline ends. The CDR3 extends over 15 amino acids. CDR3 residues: CASSNGQPTYNEQFF. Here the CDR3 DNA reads TGTGCCAGCAGTAACGGACAGCCCACGTACAATGAGCAGTTCTTC.

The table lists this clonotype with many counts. The CDR3 here is CSALGQGPDTQYF. The CDR3 DNA follows: TGCAGTGCTCTCGGACAGGGTCCAGATACGCAGTATTTT. The gene calls are TRBV20-1 and TRBJ2-3; TRBD1 matches at 8 bases. Unmatched junction bases numbered 5, after V lost 5 bases and J lost 4 bases. The CDR3 runs to 13 residues. Per germline, CDR1 DFQATT and CDR2 SNEGSKA (reference sequence).